Presented here are 11 T cell receptor beta chains from one specimen sequenced in a study of shared clonotypes between healthy human individuals. Only in-frame clones appear in the TCRdb table, and some are missing; sequencing was by immunoSEQ multiplex PCR. Among approximately 2,000,000 clones, 85% to 95% were seen once, and the ten largest hold 0.3% to 0.4%. Source material: naive CD4+ T cells from PBMCs. The subset is: CD45RA+ positively selected. The receptor source for this set is a man between 18 and 29 years old in good health. Some clones in this sample may be carry-over from other donors' samples.

On this clone itself: The same CDR3 arises from other DNA sequences in this sample as well. The rearrangement joins TRBV5-1 to TRBJ2-3, with D perhaps assigned TRBD1 or TRBD2 (5 bases each). The ends were cut back, 0 bases at V and 2 bases at J, with 7 bases in the middle. The CDR3 runs 14 residues. In germline, CDR1 is SGHRS, CDR2 YFSETQ. CDR3 residues: CASSLVGATDTQYF. The CDR3, as DNA: TGCGCCAGCAGCTTGGTCGGGGCCACAGATACGCAGTATTTT.

As to this clone: This same CDR3 is encoded by further DNA sequences in the sample. This chain joins TRBV28 and TRBJ2-7; D remains ambiguous. This CDR3 comprises 11 residues. Trimming took 3 bases from V and 7 from J, leaving 7 bases between them. Per the germline V gene, CDR1 is MDHEN and CDR2 is SYDVKM. CDR3 coding DNA: TGTGCCAGCAGTTTGGTGAGAGAGCAGTACTTC. Translation: CASSLVREQYF.

V usage is TRBV7-2 and J usage is TRBJ2-4, with 11 bases lining up with TRBD2. CDR1 is SGHTA and CDR2 is FQGNSA in the germline V gene. The CDR3 spans 15 residues. The V and J ends lost 5 bases and 5 bases, in that order; junction bases with no gene match: 5. DNA for the CDR3: TGTGCCAGCAGCGGACTAGCGGGTTTACAAAACATTCAGTACTTC. Protein: CASSGLAGLQNIQYF.

The genes are TRBV5-5 and TRBJ2-6, with D possibly being TRBD1 (5 bases). CDR1 is SGHKS and CDR2 is YYEKEE in the germline V gene (reference sequence). V was pared by 2 bases and J by 0 bases, with 15 bases between. The CDR3 extends over 18 amino acids. The CDR3 region is CASSLQVTFPSGANVLTF. Here the CDR3 DNA reads TGTGCCAGCAGCTTACAGGTTACTTTTCCCTCTGGGGCCAACGTCCTGACTTTC.

The chain has TRBV27 and TRBJ2-2, with TRBD1 matching 10 bases. Trimming took 6 bases from V and 1 from J; bases not matched to a gene: 8. Germline lookup yields CDR1 MNHEY and CDR2 SMNVEV (reference sequence). The CDR3 is made up of 17 amino acids. The CDR3 nucleotides read TGTGCCAGCAGAAAACCCCGGACAGGGGGGAACACCGGGGAGCTGTTTTTT. Translating it yields CASRKPRTGGNTGELFF.

For this clone: This CDR3 is also generated by other DNA sequences in the sample. The chain employs TRBV7-9 and TRBJ2-1; 13 nucleotides agree with TRBD2. Unmatched junction bases numbered 3, after V lost 4 bases and J lost 3 bases. Germline CDR1 reads SEHNR; CDR2 reads FQNEAQ (reference sequence). The CDR3 has 16 residues. CDR3 protein: CASSSRLAGGYNEQFF. CDR3 nucleotide sequence: TGTGCCAGCAGCTCCCGACTAGCGGGAGGCTACAATGAGCAGTTCTTC.

This sequence joins TRBV7-2 and TRBJ1-4; D may be TRBD1 (5 bases). Germline V gene sequence: CDR1 SGHTA, CDR2 FQGNSA. The CDR3 contains 15 residues. Trimming pared 4 bases from V and 4 bases from J, leaving 13 bases between. In nucleotides, the CDR3 is TGTGCCAGCAGCTCCAGGGCTTTCAGTAATGAAAAACTGTTTTTT. Encoded protein: CASSSRAFSNEKLFF.

The V and J genes are TRBV29-1 and TRBJ2-1; 8 bases align to TRBD2. This CDR3 has 13 amino acids. Germline CDR1 and CDR2: SQVTM and ANQGSEA. Here the CDR3 DNA reads TGCAGTTATACTAGCGGCTCCTACAATGAGCAGTTCTTC. Encoded protein: CSYTSGSYNEQFF.

The genes are TRBV20-1 and TRBJ1-2; D possibly corresponds to TRBD1 (6 bases). In germline, CDR1 is DFQATT, CDR2 SNEGSKA (reference sequence). The CDR3 has 11 residues. Trimming removed 6 bases at V and 5 bases at J, with 10 bases between. The CDR3 loop is CSAGARYGYTF. CDR3 DNA sequence: TGCAGTGCGGGGGCGAGGTATGGCTACACCTTC.

The chain links TRBV15 to TRBJ2-2; tentatively, D is TRBD1 or TRBD2 (6 bases each). Germline CDR1 and CDR2: LNHNV and YYDKDF (reference sequence). The CDR3 loop spans 15 amino acids. V lost 3 bases and J lost 7, with 15 bases in between. CDR3 sequence: CATSRAGQPLGELFF. CDR3 coding DNA: TGTGCCACCAGCAGGGCGGGACAACCTCTCGGGGAGCTGTTTTTT. Supplemented by reference TRBV15 and TRBJ2-2, the full variable domain reads DAMVIQNPRYQVTQFGKPVTLSCSQTLNHNVMYWYQQKSSQAPKLLFHYYDKDFNNEADTPDNFQSRRPNTSFCFLDIRSPGLGDTAMYLCATSRAGQPLGELFFGEGSRLTVL.

This CDR3 reads CASSSPTFSGRLSPSSTDTQYF. As DNA, the CDR3 is TGTGCCAGCAGCTCACCGACGTTCAGCGGGAGACTCAGTCCGAGTAGCACAGATACGCAGTATTTT. The V gene is TRBV9, the J gene TRBJ2-3; TRBD2 aligns across 8 bases. CDR1 SGDLS and CDR2 YYNGEE come from the germline V gene. J gave up 0 bases and V 4 bases, and 25 bases lay outside the gene matches. CDR3 size: 22 residues.